This T cell receptor beta chain was documented in a study of technical replicates of blood from several donors. TCRdb keeps only in-frame clones here, not all; method: immunoSEQ multiplex PCR. The table shows fewer than 90,000 clones, with about 93% occurring only once. Germline V gene sequence: CDR1 LNHDA, CDR2 SQIVND (reference sequence). The ends lost 3 bases at V and 0 bases at J; junction bases unmatched: 4. There are 16 residues in the CDR3. This clonotype was obtained from a human donor in good health. The sample was T cells isolated from PBMCs. This sequence joins TRBV19 and TRBJ2-1, with 8 bases identical to TRBD1. The CDR3 sequence: CASSIGQGSSYNEQFF. The CDR3 coding sequence is TGTGCCAGTAGTATTGGACAGGGCAGCTCCTACAATGAGCAGTTCTTC.